Below are 5 T cell receptor beta chains sequenced from a single sample in a study of shared clonotypes between healthy human individuals. The data were produced by immunoSEQ multiplex PCR, yet TCRdb's version contains in-frame clones alone and is incomplete. The sample shows about 2 million clones, roughly 94% of them seen only once. Naive CD8 isolation took CD45RO-negative cells positively selected for CCR7 and excluded terminally differentiated effector memory CD45RA+ cells. The sample comprised naive CD8+ T cells sorted from blood. The receptors here all came from a man in his late teens or twenties in good health.

This chain connects TRBV6-1 to TRBJ2-7; 7 bases agree with TRBD1. The V gene end was trimmed by 7 bases and the J gene end by 2 bases; junction bases not matched to a gene: 5. The germline gives CDR1 MNHNS, CDR2 SASEGT. The CDR3 length is 13 residues. DNA for the CDR3: TGTGCCAGCAAGAGGGGGCTAACCTACGAGCAGTACTTC. Its translation: CASKRGLTYEQYF.

The chain joins TRBV5-1 to TRBJ2-7; TRBD1 agrees at 9 bases. Germline values: CDR1 SGHRS, CDR2 YFSETQ. The CDR3 length is 15 residues. V trimming: 3 bases; J trimming: 6 bases; junction bases outside the gene matches: 10. CDR3 protein: CASSSSDRGDLEQYF. CDR3 nucleotide sequence: TGCGCCAGCAGCTCATCGGACAGGGGAGACCTCGAGCAGTACTTC.

The chain has TRBV11-2 and TRBJ1-3; weak D call: TRBD1 (6 bases). The CDR3 totals 19 residues. CDR1 is SGHAT and CDR2 is FQNNGV in the germline V gene. Trimming took 4 bases from V and 4 from J, leaving 26 bases between them. The CDR3 reads CASSSFSGHSVTGGNTIYF. As DNA, the CDR3 is TGTGCCAGCAGCTCCTTCTCGGGACACTCGGTGACGGGCGGAAACACCATATATTTT.

With respect to this clone: This same CDR3 is encoded by further DNA sequences in the sample. V usage is TRBV9 and J usage is TRBJ2-7; TRBD2 matches 8 bases. There are 16 residues in the CDR3. V lost 0 bases to trimming and J lost 1 base; unmatched junction nucleotides: 6. Germline CDR1 reads SGDLS; CDR2 reads YYNGEE. CDR3 residues: CASSVGLAGSSYEQYF. The CDR3 nucleotides read TGTGCCAGCAGCGTAGGCTTAGCGGGGTCGTCCTACGAGCAGTACTTC.

This chain uses TRBV7-9 with TRBJ2-3; 7 bases fit TRBD1. Germline CDR1 SEHNR, CDR2 FQNEAQ (reference sequence). V trimming: 5 bases; J trimming: 2 bases; junction bases outside the gene matches: 7. The CDR3 sequence is 15 residues long. The CDR3 protein is CASSLSGTDTDTQYF. CDR3 nucleotide sequence: TGTGCCAGCAGCCTTTCCGGGACAGACACAGATACGCAGTATTTT.